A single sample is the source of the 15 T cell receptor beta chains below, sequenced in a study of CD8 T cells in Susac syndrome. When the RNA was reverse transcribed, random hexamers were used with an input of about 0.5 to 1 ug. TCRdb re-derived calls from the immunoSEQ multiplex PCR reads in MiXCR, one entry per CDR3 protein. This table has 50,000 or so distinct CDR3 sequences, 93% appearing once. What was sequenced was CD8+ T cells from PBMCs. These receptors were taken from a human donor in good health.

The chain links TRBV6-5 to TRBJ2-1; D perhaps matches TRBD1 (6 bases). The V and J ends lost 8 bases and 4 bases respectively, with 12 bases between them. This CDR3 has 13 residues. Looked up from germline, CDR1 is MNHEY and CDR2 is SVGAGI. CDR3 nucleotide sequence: TGTGCCAGCGGAAGGACAGAGTACAATGAGCAGTTCTTC. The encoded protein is CASGRTEYNEQFF.

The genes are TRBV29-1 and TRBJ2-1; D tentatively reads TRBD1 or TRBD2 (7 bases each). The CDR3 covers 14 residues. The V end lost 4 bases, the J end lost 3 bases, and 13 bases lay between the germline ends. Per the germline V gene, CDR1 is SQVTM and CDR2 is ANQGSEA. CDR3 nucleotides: TGCAGCGTTGCAGGGGGACTAATCTACAATGAGCAGTTCTTC. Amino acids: CSVAGGLIYNEQFF.

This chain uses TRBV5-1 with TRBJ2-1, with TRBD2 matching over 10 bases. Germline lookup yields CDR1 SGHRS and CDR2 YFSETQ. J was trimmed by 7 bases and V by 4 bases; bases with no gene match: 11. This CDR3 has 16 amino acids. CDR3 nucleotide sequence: TGCGCCAGCAGCGAGCGGGAGGGCCATCTAGGAAATGAGCAGTTCTTC. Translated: CASSEREGHLGNEQFF. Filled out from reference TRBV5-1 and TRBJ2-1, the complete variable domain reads KAGVTQTPRYLIKTRGQQVTLSCSPISGHRSVSWYQQTPGQGLQFLFEYFSETQRNKGNFPGRFSGRQFSNSRSEMNVSTLELGDSALYLCASSEREGHLGNEQFFGPGTRLTVL.

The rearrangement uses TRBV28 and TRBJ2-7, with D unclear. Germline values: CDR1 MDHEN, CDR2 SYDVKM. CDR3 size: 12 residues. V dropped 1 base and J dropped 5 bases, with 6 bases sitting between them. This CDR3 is CASSLSRHEQYF. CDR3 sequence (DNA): TGTGCCAGCAGTTTATCCAGGCACGAGCAGTACTTC.

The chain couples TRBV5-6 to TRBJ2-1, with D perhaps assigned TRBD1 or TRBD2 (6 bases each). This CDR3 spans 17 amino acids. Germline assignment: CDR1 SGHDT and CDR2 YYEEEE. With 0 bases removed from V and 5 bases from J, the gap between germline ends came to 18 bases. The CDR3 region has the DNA TGTGCCAGCAGCTTGGCAGTTTCGGGGGCGGTTCACAATGAGCAGTTCTTC. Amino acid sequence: CASSLAVSGAVHNEQFF.

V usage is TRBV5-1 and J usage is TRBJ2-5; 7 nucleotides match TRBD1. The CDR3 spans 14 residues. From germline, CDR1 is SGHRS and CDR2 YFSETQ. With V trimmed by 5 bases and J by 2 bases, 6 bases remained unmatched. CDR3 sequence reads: CASSFVGQQETQYF. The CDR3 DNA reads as TGCGCCAGCAGTTTCGTGGGACAGCAAGAGACCCAGTACTTC.

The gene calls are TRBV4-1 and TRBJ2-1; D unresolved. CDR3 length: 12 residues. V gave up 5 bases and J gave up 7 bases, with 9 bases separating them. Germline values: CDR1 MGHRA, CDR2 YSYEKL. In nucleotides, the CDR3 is TGCGCCAGCAGCGCCCTAGAGAATGAGCAGTTCTTC. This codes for CASSALENEQFF.

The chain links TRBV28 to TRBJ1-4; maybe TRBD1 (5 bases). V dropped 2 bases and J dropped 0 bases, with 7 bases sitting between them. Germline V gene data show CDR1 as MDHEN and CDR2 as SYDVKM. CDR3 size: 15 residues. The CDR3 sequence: CASSLTGATNEKLFF. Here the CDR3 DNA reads TGTGCCAGCAGTTTAACGGGGGCAACTAATGAAAAACTGTTTTTT.

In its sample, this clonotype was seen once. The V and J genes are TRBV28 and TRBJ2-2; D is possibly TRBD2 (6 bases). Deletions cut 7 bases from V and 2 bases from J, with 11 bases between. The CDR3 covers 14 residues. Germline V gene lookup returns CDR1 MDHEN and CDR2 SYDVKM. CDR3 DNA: TGTGCCAGCACCCCGACTAGTAACACCGGGGAGCTGTTTTTT. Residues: CASTPTSNTGELFF.

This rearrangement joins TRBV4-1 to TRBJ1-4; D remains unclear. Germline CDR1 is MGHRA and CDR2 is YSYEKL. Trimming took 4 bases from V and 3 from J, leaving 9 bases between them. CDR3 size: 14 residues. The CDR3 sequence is CASSRRSPNEKLFF. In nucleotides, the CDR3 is TGCGCCAGCAGCCGGAGGAGCCCTAATGAAAAACTGTTTTTT.

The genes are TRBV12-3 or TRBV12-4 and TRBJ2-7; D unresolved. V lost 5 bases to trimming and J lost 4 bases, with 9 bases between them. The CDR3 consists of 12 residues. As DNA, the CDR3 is TGTGCCAGCAGTCTAGATATGTACGAGCAGTACTTC. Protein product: CASSLDMYEQYF.

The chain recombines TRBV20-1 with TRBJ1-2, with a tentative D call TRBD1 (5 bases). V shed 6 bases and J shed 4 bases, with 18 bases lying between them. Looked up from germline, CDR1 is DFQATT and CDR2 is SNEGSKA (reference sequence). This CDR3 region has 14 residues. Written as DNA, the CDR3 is TGCAGTGCCGAGCAGTTGGGGGAGAGCTATGGCTACACCTTC. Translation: CSAEQLGESYGYTF.

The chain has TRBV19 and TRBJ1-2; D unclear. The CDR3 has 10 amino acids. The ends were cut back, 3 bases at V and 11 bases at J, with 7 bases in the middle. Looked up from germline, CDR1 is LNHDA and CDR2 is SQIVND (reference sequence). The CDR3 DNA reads TGTGCCAGTAGTATCCACGGTTACACCTTC. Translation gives CASSIHGYTF. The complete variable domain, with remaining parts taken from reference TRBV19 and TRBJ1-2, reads DGGITQSPKYLFRKEGQNVTLSCEQNLNHDAMYWYRQDPGQGLRLIYYSQIVNDFQKGDIAEGYSVSREKKESFPLTVTSAQKNPTAFYLCASSIHGYTFGSGTRLTVV.

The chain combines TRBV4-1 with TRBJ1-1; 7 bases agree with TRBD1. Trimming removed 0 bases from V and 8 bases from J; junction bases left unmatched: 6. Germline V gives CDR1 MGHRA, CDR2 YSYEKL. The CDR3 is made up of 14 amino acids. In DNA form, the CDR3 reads TGCGCCAGCAGCCAAGATCCGGGGACAGAGGAAGCTTTCTTT. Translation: CASSQDPGTEEAFF.

CDR3 bases: TGTGCCAGCAGTTTGGGGAATACGGGCTACACCTTC. Translation: CASSLGNTGYTF. The rearrangement links TRBV12-3 or TRBV12-4 to TRBJ1-2; D unresolved. This CDR3 has 12 amino acids. V lost 3 bases, J lost 8 bases, and 10 bases lay in between.